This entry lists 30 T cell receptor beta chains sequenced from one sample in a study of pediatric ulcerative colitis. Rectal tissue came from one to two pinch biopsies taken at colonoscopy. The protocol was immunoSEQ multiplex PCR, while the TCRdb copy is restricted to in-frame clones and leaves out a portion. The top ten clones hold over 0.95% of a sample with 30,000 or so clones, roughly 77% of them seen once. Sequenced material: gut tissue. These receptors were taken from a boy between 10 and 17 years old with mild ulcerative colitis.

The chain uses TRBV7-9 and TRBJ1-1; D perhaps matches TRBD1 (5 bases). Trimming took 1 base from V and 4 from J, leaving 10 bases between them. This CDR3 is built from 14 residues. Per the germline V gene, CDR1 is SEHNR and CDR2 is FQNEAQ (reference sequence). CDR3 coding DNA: TGTGCCAGCAGCTTAGATCCCGGGGGCACTGAAGCTTTCTTT. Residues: CASSLDPGGTEAFF.

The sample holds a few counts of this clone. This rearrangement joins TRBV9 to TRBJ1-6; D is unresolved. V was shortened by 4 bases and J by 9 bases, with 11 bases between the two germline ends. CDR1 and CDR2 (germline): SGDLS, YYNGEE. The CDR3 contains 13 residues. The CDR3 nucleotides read TGTGCCAGCAGCCGAGCACCGGGTTCACCCCTCCACTTT. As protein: CASSRAPGSPLHF.

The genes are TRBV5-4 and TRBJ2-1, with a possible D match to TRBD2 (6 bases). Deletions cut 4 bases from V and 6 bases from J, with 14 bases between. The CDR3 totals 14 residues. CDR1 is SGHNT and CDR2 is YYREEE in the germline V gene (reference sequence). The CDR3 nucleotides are TGTGCCAGCAGCCCCGGCAGGGAGGCCAATGAGCAGTTCTTC. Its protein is CASSPGREANEQFF.

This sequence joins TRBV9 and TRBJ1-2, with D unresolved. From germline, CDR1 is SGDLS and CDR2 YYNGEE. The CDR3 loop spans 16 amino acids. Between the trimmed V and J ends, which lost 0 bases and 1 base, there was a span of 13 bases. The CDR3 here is CASSVGAGRLNYGYTF. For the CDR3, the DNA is TGTGCCAGCAGCGTAGGTGCAGGCCGTCTTAACTATGGCTACACCTTC.

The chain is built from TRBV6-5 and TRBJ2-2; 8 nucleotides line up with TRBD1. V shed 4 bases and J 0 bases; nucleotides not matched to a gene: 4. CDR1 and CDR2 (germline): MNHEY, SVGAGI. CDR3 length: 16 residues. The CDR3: CASSLTGEANTGELFF. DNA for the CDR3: TGTGCCAGCAGTTTGACAGGGGAGGCGAACACCGGGGAGCTGTTTTTT.

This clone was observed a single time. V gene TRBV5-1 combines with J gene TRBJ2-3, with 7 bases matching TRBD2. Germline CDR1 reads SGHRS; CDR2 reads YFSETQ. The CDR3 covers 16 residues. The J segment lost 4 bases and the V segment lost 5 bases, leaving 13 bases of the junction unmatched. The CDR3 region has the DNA TGCGCCAGCAGTACCTCGGGGCGGGGGATTTCAGATACGCAGTATTTT. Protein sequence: CASSTSGRGISDTQYF.

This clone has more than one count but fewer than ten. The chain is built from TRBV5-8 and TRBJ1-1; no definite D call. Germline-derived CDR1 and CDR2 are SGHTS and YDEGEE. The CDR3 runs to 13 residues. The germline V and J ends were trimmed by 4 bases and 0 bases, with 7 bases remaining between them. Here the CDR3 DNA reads TGTGCCAGCAGCGCGGCCCTGAACACTGAAGCTTTCTTT. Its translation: CASSAALNTEAFF.

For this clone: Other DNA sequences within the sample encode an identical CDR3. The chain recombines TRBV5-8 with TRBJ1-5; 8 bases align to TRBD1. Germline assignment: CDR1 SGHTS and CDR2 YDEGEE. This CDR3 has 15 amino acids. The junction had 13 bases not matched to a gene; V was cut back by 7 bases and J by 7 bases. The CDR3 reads CASSLSGTGGQPQHF. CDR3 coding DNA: TGTGCCAGCTCCTTATCCGGGACAGGCGGACAGCCCCAGCATTTT.

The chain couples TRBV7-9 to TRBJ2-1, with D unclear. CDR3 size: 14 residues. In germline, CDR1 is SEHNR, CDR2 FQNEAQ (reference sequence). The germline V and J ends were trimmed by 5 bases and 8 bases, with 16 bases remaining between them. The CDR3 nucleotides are TGTGCCAGCAGCCCCTTTGGGGTCCGGGATGAGCAGTTCTTC. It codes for CASSPFGVRDEQFF.

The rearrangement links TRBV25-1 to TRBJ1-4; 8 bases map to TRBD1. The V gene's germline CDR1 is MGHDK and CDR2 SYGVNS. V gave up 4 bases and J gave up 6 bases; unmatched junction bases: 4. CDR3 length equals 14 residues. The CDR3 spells CASSAPGQDEKLFF. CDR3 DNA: TGTGCCAGCAGTGCACCGGGACAGGATGAAAAACTGTTTTTT.

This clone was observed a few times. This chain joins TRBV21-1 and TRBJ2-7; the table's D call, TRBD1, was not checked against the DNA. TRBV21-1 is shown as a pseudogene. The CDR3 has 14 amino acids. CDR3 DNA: TGTGCCAGCAGCAAACAGGGGCAGGGTTACGAGCAGTACTTC. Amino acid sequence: CASSKQGQGYEQYF.

In nucleotides, the CDR3 is TGCGCCAGCAGCCGTACACAGGCAGGCTCCTACAATGAGCAGTTCTTC. Translation gives CASSRTQAGSYNEQFF. This chain uses TRBV5-1 with TRBJ2-1; D is perhaps TRBD1 (5 bases). Trimming shortened V by 4 bases and J by 0 bases, and 14 bases separated the two germline ends. Germline V lookup: CDR1 SGHRS, CDR2 YFSETQ. The CDR3 loop spans 16 amino acids.

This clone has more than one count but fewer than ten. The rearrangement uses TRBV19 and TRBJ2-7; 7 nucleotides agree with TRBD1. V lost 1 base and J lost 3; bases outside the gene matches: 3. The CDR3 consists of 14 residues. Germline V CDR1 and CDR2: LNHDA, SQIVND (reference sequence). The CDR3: CASSIGTGDYEQYF. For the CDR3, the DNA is TGTGCCAGTAGTATAGGGACAGGAGACTACGAGCAGTACTTC. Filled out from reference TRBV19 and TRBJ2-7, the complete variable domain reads DGGITQSPKYLFRKEGQNVTLSCEQNLNHDAMYWYRQDPGQGLRLIYYSQIVNDFQKGDIAEGYSVSREKKESFPLTVTSAQKNPTAFYLCASSIGTGDYEQYFGPGTRLTVT.

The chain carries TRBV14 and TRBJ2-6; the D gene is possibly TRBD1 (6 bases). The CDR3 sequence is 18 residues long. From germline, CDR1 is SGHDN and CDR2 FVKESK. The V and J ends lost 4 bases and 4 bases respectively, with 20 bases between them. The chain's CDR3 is CASSPFGRGVFGANVLTF. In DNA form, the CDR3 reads TGTGCCAGCAGCCCGTTCGGCAGGGGAGTCTTCGGGGCCAACGTCCTGACTTTC.

In DNA form, the CDR3 reads TGTGCCAGCAGCTTGAAGGTGGAGGATACGCAGTATTTT. Its translation is CASSLKVEDTQYF. This sequence joins TRBV5-4 and TRBJ2-3; D gene unclear. There are 13 residues in the CDR3. The V end lost 1 base, the J end lost 6 bases, and 9 bases lay between the germline ends. The germline CDR1 and CDR2 sequences are SGHNT and YYREEE (reference sequence). Full variable domain (missing parts from reference TRBV5-4 and TRBJ2-3): ETGVTQSPTHLIKTRGQQVTLRCSSQSGHNTVSWYQQALGQGPQFIFQYYREEENGRGNFPPRFSGLQFPNYSSELNVNALELDDSALYLCASSLKVEDTQYFGPGTRLTVL.

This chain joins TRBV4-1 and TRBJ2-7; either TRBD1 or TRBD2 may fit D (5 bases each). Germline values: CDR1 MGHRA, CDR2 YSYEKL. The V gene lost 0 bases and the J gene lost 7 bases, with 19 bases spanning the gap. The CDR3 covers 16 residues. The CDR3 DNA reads TGCGCCAGCAGCCAAGATCGAGGTGGGGGTGGACCTGAGCAGTACTTC. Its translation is CASSQDRGGGGPEQYF.

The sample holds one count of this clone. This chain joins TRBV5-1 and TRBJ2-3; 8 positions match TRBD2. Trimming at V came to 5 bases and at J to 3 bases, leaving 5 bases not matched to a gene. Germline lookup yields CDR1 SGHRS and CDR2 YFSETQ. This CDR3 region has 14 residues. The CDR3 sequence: CASRFIAGTDTQYF. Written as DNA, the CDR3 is TGCGCCAGCAGGTTTATAGCGGGGACAGATACGCAGTATTTT.

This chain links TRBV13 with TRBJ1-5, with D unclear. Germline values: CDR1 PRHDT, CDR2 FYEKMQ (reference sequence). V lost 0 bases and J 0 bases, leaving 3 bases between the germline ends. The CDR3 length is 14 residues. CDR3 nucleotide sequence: TGTGCCAGCAGCTTAGGTAATAGCAATCAGCCCCAGCATTTT. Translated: CASSLGNSNQPQHF.

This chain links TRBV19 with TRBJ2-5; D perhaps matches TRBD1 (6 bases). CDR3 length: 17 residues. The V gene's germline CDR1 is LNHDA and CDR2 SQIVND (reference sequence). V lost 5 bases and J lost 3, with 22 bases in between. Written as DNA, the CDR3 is TGTGCCAGTAGTGCATCTCCACAGGGCGTGGGGGAAGAGACCCAGTACTTC. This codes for CASSASPQGVGEETQYF.

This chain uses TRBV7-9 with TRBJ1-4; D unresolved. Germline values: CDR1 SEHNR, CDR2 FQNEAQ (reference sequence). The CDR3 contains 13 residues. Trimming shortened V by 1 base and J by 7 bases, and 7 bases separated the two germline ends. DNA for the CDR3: TGTGCCAGCAGCTTAGATAGGCTTGAAAAACTGTTTTTT. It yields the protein CASSLDRLEKLFF.

CDR3 coding DNA: TGTGCCAGCAAAGGGAGCGTGTTTTCGGCCACAGATACGCAGTATTTT. Amino acids: CASKGSVFSATDTQYF. This sequence joins TRBV2 and TRBJ2-3; D may be TRBD2 (5 bases). The CDR3 is 16 residues long. V was clipped by 7 bases and J by 2 bases, with 19 bases between them. Germline CDR1 reads SNHLY; CDR2 reads FYNNEI.

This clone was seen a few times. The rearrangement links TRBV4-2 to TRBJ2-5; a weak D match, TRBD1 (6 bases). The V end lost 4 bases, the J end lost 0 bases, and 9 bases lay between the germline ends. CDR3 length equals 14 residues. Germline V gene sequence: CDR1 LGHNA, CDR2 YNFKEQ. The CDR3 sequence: CASSRRQDQETQYF. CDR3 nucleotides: TGTGCCAGCAGCCGGCGACAGGACCAAGAGACCCAGTACTTC.

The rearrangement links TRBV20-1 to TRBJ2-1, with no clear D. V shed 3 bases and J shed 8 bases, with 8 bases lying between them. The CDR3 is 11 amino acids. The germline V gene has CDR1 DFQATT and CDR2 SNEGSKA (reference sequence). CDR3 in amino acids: CSARGNYEQFF. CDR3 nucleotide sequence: TGCAGTGCTAGGGGGAACTATGAGCAGTTCTTC.

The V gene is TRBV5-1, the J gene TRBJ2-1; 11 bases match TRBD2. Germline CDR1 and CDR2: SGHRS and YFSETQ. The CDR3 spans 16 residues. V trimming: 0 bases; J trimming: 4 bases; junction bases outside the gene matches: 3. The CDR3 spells CASSLASGGYYNEQFF. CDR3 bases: TGCGCCAGCAGCTTGGCTAGCGGGGGGTATTACAATGAGCAGTTCTTC. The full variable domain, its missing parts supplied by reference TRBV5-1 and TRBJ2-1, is KAGVTQTPRYLIKTRGQQVTLSCSPISGHRSVSWYQQTPGQGLQFLFEYFSETQRNKGNFPGRFSGRQFSNSRSEMNVSTLELGDSALYLCASSLASGGYYNEQFFGPGTRLTVL.

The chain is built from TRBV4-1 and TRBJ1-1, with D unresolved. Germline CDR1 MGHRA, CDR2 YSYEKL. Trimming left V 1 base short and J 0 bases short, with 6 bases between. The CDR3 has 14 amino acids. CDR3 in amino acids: CASSQGQMNTEAFF. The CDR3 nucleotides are TGCGCCAGCAGCCAAGGGCAGATGAACACTGAAGCTTTCTTT.

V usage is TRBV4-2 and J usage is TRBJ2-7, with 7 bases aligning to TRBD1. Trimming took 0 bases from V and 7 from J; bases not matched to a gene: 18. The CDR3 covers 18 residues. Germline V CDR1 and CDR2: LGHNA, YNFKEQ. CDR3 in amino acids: CASSQDPSRTGWAEEQYF. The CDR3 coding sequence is TGTGCCAGCAGCCAAGACCCCTCCCGGACAGGTTGGGCCGAGGAGCAGTACTTC.

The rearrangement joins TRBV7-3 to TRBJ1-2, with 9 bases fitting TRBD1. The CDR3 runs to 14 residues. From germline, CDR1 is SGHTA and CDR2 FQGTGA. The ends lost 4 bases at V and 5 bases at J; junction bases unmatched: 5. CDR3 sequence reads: CASSWTGEGYGYTF. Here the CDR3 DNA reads TGTGCCAGCAGCTGGACAGGGGAGGGGTATGGCTACACCTTC. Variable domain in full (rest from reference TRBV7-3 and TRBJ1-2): GAGVSQTPSNKVTEKGKYVELRCDPISGHTALYWYRQSLGQGPEFLIYFQGTGAADDSGLPNDRFFAVRPEGSVSTLKIQRTERGDSAVYLCASSWTGEGYGYTFGSGTRLTVV.

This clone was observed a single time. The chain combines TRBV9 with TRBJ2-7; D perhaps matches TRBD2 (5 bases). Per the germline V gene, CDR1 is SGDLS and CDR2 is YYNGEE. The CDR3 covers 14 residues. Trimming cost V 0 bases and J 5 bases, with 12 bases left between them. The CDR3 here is CASSVEHRDDEQYF. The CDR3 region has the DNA TGTGCCAGCAGCGTAGAACACCGGGATGACGAGCAGTACTTC.

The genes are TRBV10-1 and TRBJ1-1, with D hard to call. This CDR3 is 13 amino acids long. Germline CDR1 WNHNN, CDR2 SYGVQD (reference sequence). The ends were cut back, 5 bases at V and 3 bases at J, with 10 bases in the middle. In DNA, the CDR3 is TGCGCCAGCAGTATGACTGGGGACACTGAAGCTTTCTTT. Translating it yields CASSMTGDTEAFF.

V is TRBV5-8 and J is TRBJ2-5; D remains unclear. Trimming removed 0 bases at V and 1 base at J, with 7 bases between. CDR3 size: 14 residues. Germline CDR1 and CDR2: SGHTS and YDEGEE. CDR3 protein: CASSLVQSQETQYF. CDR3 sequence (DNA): TGTGCCAGCAGCTTGGTCCAGTCCCAAGAGACCCAGTACTTC.